The entry below describes one T cell receptor beta chain. The data were taken from a study of T cell repertoires in cytomegalovirus infection. MiXCR, applied by TCRdb to the reads, yields one record per CDR3 protein. The sample has 150,000 to 190,000 distinct CDR3 sequences; 23% are singletons. CDR1 and CDR2 from the germline V gene are SGHRS and YFSETQ. V shed 2 bases, J shed 5 bases, and the junction held 5 bases outside the gene matches. The CDR3 contains 14 residues. The receptor was derived from a human donor in good health (CMV status not recorded). Some clones in this sample may be carry-over from other donors' samples. The rearrangement uses TRBV5-1 and TRBJ2-7, with 9 bases aligning to TRBD2. Sequencing used PBMCs. The CDR3 DNA reads TGCGCCAGCAGCTTACGGGTAGCGGGGGACGAGCAGTACTTC. This translates into CASSLRVAGDEQYF.